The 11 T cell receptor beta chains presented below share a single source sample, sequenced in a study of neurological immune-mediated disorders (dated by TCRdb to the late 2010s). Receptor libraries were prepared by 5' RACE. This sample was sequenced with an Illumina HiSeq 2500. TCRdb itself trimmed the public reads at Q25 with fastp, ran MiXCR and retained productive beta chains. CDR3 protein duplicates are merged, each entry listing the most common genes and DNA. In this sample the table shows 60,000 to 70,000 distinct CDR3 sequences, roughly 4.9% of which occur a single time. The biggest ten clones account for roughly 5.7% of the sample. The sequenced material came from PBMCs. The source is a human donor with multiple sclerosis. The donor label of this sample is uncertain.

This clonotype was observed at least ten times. The CDR3 is CAISAGTATEAFF. CDR3 DNA sequence: TGTGCCATCAGTGCCGGGACAGCCACTGAAGCTTTCTTT. The chain uses TRBV10-3 and TRBJ1-1; 7 bases fit TRBD1. Trimming at V came to 4 bases and at J to 4 bases, leaving 3 bases not matched to a gene. This CDR3 region has 13 residues. Germline assignment: CDR1 ENHRY and CDR2 SYGVKD.

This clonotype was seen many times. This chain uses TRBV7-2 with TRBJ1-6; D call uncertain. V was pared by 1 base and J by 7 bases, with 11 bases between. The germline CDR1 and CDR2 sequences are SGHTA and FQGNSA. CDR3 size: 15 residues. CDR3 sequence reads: CASSLENSLNSPLHF. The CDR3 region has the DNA TGTGCCAGCAGCTTAGAGAACAGTTTGAATTCACCCCTCCACTTT.

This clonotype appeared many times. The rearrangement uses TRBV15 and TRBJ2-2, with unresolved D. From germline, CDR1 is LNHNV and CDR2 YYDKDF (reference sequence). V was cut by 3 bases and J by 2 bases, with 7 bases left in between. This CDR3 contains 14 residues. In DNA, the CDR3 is TGTGCCACCAGCAGGGGCACTAACACCGGGGAGCTGTTTTTT. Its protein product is CATSRGTNTGELFF.

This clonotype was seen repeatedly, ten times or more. The CDR3 is CASSLRLPETQYF. DNA of the CDR3: TGTGCCAGCAGCTTGCGACTCCCGGAGACCCAGTACTTC. The rearrangement links TRBV5-5 to TRBJ2-5; no reliable D call. V was clipped by 1 base and J by 5 bases, with 9 bases between them. This CDR3 has 13 amino acids. CDR1 and CDR2 from the germline V gene are SGHKS and YYEKEE (reference sequence).

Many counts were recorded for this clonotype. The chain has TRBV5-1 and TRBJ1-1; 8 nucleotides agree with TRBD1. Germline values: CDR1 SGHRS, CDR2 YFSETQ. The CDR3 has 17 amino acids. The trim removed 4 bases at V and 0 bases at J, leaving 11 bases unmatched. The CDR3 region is CASSLDREYLMNTEAFF. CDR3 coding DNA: TGCGCCAGCAGCCTGGACAGGGAGTACTTAATGAACACTGAAGCTTTCTTT. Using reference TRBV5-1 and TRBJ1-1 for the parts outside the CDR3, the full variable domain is KAGVTQTPRYLIKTRGQQVTLSCSPISGHRSVSWYQQTPGQGLQFLFEYFSETQRNKGNFPGRFSGRQFSNSRSEMNVSTLELGDSALYLCASSLDREYLMNTEAFFGQGTRLTVV.

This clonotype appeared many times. Here the CDR3 DNA reads TGTGCCAGCTCACCACCAGCAGCGGGGGACAATGAGCAGTTCTTC. Translation: CASSPPAAGDNEQFF. V and J are TRBV18 and TRBJ2-1; 8 nucleotides line up with TRBD2. Germline CDR1 KGHSH, CDR2 LQKENI. The V gene end was trimmed by 0 bases and the J gene end by 5 bases; junction bases not matched to a gene: 3. This CDR3 is built from 15 residues.

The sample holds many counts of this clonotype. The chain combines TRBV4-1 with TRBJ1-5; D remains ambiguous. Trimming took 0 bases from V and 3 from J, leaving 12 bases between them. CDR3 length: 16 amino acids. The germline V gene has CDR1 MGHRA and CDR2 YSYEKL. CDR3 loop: CASSQDQVGVNQPQHF. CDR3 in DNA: TGCGCCAGCAGCCAAGATCAGGTGGGAGTCAATCAGCCCCAGCATTTT.

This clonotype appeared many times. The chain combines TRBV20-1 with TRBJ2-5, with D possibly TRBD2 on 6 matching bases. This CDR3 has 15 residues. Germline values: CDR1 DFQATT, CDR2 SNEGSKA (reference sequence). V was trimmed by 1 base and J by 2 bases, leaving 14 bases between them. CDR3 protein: CSARAGAGPQETQYF. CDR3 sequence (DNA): TGCAGTGCTAGAGCGGGAGCGGGCCCACAAGAGACCCAGTACTTC.

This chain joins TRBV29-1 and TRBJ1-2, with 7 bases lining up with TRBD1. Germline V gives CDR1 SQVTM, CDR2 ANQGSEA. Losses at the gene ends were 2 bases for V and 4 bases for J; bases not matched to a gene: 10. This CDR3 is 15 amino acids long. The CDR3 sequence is CSVEWTGLNSYGYTF. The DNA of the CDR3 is TGCAGCGTTGAATGGACAGGTTTAAATAGCTATGGCTACACCTTC.

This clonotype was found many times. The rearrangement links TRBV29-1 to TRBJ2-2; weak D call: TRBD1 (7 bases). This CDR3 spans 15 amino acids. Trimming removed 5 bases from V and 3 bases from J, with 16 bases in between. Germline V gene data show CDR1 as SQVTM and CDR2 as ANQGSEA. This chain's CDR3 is CSVLRGRRDTGELFF. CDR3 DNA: TGCAGCGTTCTGAGGGGGCGGAGGGACACCGGGGAGCTGTTTTTT.

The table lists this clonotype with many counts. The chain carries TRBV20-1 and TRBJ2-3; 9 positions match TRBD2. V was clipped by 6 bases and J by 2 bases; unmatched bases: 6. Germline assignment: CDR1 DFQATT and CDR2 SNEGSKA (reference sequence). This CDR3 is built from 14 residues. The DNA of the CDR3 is TGCAGTGCCCTCGCGGGGGGGATCACAGATACGCAGTATTTT. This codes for CSALAGGITDTQYF.